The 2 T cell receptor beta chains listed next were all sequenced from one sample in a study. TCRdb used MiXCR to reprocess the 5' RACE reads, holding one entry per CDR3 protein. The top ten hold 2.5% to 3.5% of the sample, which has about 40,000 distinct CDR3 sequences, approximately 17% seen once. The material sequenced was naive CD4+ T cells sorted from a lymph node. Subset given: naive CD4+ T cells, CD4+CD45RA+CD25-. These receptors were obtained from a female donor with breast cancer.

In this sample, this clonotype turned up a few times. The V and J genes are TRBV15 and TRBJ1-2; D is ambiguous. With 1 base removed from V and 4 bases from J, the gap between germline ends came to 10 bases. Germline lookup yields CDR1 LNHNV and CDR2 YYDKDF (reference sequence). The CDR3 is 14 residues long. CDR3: CATSRGRVGYGYTF. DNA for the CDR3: TGTGCCACCAGCAGAGGGAGGGTGGGCTATGGCTACACCTTC.

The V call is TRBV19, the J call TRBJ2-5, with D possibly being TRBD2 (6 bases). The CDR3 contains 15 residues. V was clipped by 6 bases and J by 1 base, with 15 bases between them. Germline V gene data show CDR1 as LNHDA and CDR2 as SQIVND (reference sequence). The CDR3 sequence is CASRDGGSGQETQYF. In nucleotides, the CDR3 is TGTGCCAGTAGGGACGGGGGATCGGGCCAAGAGACCCAGTACTTC. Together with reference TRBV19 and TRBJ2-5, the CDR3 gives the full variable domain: DGGITQSPKYLFRKEGQNVTLSCEQNLNHDAMYWYRQDPGQGLRLIYYSQIVNDFQKGDIAEGYSVSREKKESFPLTVTSAQKNPTAFYLCASRDGGSGQETQYFGPGTRLLVL.